A single sample gave rise to the 13 T cell receptor beta chains below, sequenced in a study of blood T cell repertoires in COVID-19. Here immunoSEQ multiplex PCR was the method, and the copy in TCRdb shows in-frame clones only, minus some. This repertoire shows tens of thousands of clones, less than 95% found once; its top ten account for approximately 7%. The sample consisted of peripheral blood. The receptors here all came from a young man with COVID-19, enrolled during active disease.

The chain is built from TRBV27 and TRBJ2-4, with a tentative D call TRBD2 (6 bases). Germline V CDR1 and CDR2: MNHEY, SMNVEV (reference sequence). The CDR3 is made up of 13 amino acids. The germline V and J ends were trimmed by 0 bases and 8 bases, with 8 bases remaining between them. In DNA, the CDR3 is TGTGCCAGCAGTTTATCGTCGGGAGACATTCAGTACTTC. Encoded protein: CASSLSSGDIQYF.

V gene TRBV6-1 combines with J gene TRBJ1-2, with D perhaps matching TRBD1 (6 bases). Germline V gene sequence: CDR1 MNHNS, CDR2 SASEGT. Trimming removed 2 bases from V and 0 bases from J, with 10 bases in between. The CDR3 totals 15 residues. The CDR3 DNA is TGTGCCAGCAGTGAAACAGGGCGAGCTAACTATGGCTACACCTTC. Protein sequence: CASSETGRANYGYTF.

The chain has TRBV6-5 and TRBJ1-6; a weak D match, TRBD1 (6 bases). The germline V gene has CDR1 MNHEY and CDR2 SVGAGI. Trimming left V 8 bases short and J 9 bases short, with 20 bases between. CDR3 size: 15 residues. CDR3 bases: TGTGCCAGCTCGAGGGCGACAGGAGGTAGTTCACCCCTCCACTTT. Protein: CASSRATGGSSPLHF.

The chain is built from TRBV11-2 and TRBJ2-2, with D tentatively TRBD2 (6 bases). V lost 0 bases and J lost 0, with 11 bases in between. This CDR3 comprises 17 residues. Germline lookup yields CDR1 SGHAT and CDR2 FQNNGV. The CDR3 DNA is TGTGCCAGCAGCTTAGATTCTGGGGGGACGAACACCGGGGAGCTGTTTTTT. Protein product: CASSLDSGGTNTGELFF.

The rearrangement joins TRBV2 to TRBJ2-2; 7 bases are a match to TRBD1. In germline, CDR1 is SNHLY, CDR2 FYNNEI. Trimming took 8 bases from V and 5 from J; bases not matched to a gene: 14. This CDR3 has 16 residues. The CDR3 is CASDGPGGSKTGELFF. CDR3 coding DNA: TGTGCCAGCGATGGGCCAGGGGGTAGTAAAACCGGGGAGCTGTTTTTT.

This chain links TRBV24-1 with TRBJ2-2, with D perhaps matching TRBD1 (6 bases). This CDR3 comprises 16 residues. Germline CDR1 reads KGHDR; CDR2 reads SFDVKD. V was trimmed by 3 bases and J by 3 bases, leaving 13 bases between them. CDR3 DNA: TGTGCCACCAGTGATCGACGCGCAGGGGACACCGGGGAGCTGTTTTTT. Its translation: CATSDRRAGDTGELFF.

The V call is TRBV5-6, the J call TRBJ2-1; weak D call: TRBD1 (6 bases). The CDR3 is 14 amino acids. Germline lookup yields CDR1 SGHDT and CDR2 YYEEEE. Trimming left V 0 bases short and J 3 bases short, with 7 bases between. The CDR3 region has the DNA TGTGCCAGCAGCTTGGGGACAGTCTACAATGAGCAGTTCTTC. Protein: CASSLGTVYNEQFF.

This chain connects TRBV27 to TRBJ1-2, with 8 bases identical to TRBD1. The CDR3 has 15 amino acids. With 4 bases clipped from V and 0 bases from J, the junction kept 4 bases outside the gene matches. Germline lookup yields CDR1 MNHEY and CDR2 SMNVEV (reference sequence). The CDR3 coding sequence is TGTGCCAGCAGTTCCGGACAGGGAGCTAACTATGGCTACACCTTC. It is translated as CASSSGQGANYGYTF.

The chain carries TRBV5-4 and TRBJ1-1; 7 nucleotides match TRBD1. This CDR3 is 16 amino acids long. The V gene's germline CDR1 is SGHNT and CDR2 YYREEE (reference sequence). V shed 6 bases, J shed 1 base, and the junction held 12 bases outside the gene matches. The CDR3 protein is CASTYEMNRGNTEAFF. CDR3 nucleotide sequence: TGTGCCAGCACCTATGAGATGAACAGGGGGAACACTGAAGCTTTCTTT.

This clone was seen a single time. The chain employs TRBV15 and TRBJ2-6; D is possibly TRBD1 (6 bases). Germline CDR1 reads LNHNV; CDR2 reads YYDKDF (reference sequence). Between the trimmed V and J ends, which lost 3 bases and 0 bases, there was a span of 9 bases. The CDR3 loop spans 16 amino acids. CDR3: CATSRDRSSGANVLTF. Here the CDR3 DNA reads TGTGCCACCAGCAGGGACAGATCCTCTGGGGCCAACGTCCTGACTTTC.

J is TRBJ1-5 and V is TRBV5-1; no clear D. This CDR3 comprises 11 residues. Germline CDR1 reads SGHRS; CDR2 reads YFSETQ. V was clipped by 7 bases and J by 6 bases, with 8 bases between them. CDR3 loop: CASPGFQPQHF. CDR3 nucleotides: TGCGCCAGCCCGGGTTTTCAGCCCCAGCATTTT.

This clone was recorded only once. The chain combines TRBV4-1 with TRBJ1-2; 7 nucleotides line up with TRBD1. Germline V gives CDR1 MGHRA, CDR2 YSYEKL. This CDR3 has 15 residues. V was pared by 5 bases and J by 3 bases, with 9 bases of the junction left unmatched. The CDR3 DNA reads TGCGCCAGCAGCACCTGGACAGGATTATACTATGGCTACACCTTC. Its translation: CASSTWTGLYYGYTF.

V is TRBV3-1 (or the pseudogene TRBV3-2) and J is TRBJ2-7, with 9 bases that match TRBD2. The germline gives CDR1 LGHDT, CDR2 YNNKEL (reference sequence). The CDR3 is 13 amino acids. The V and J ends lost 3 bases and 7 bases, in that order; junction bases with no gene match: 4. This CDR3 reads CASSHAGGGEQYF. The CDR3 DNA reads as TGTGCCAGCAGCCACGCGGGAGGGGGAGAGCAGTACTTC.